The rows below give T cell receptor beta chains drawn from one sample of a study of cytomegalovirus exposure and HLA in healthy donors. TCRdb's copy holds only in-frame clones and misses some; the assay was immunoSEQ multiplex PCR. The sample consists of fewer than 200,000 clones, 75% to 90% of them appearing once. The sample taken for sequencing was PBMCs. These receptors all stem from a woman between 50 and 59 years old in good health and CMV-seropositive. Both conserved end residues are part of each CDR3.

CDR3 length | J gene | V gene | CDR3 protein
14 | TRBJ1-4 | TRBV30 | CAWSFGQGGEKLFF
15 | TRBJ1-1 | TRBV4-3 | CASSQAHRGLPEAFF
15 | TRBJ2-3 | TRBV19 | CASSIDRSGTDTQYF
14 | TRBJ2-1 | TRBV18 | CASSPGGTNNEQFF
15 | TRBJ2-3 | TRBV28 | CASSRQAGFTDTQYF
14 | TRBJ1-1 | TRBV28 | CASSRSELNTEAFF
13 | TRBJ1-2 | TRBV5-1 | CASSPDDSYGYTF
15 | TRBJ2-7 | TRBV7-9 | CASSLEGGAVHEQYF
12 | TRBJ2-7 | TRBV5-1 | CASSRQGDEQYF
16 | TRBJ2-3 | TRBV7-3 | CASSSGLAGSTDTQYF
12 | TRBJ2-7 | TRBV7-9 | CASSLDSWEQYF
15 | TRBJ2-1 | TRBV4-1 | CASGSLGLAGAEQFF
15 | TRBJ2-1 | TRBV11-3 | CASSSSSRGENEQFF